The entry that follows covers one T cell receptor beta chain sequence. These data belong to a study of T-cell reconstitution after alpha-beta-depleted transplantation in children. The CDR3 runs 13 residues. V lost 7 bases and J 6 bases, leaving 15 bases between the germline ends. The germline CDR1 and CDR2 sequences are ENHRY and SYGVKD. Unique molecular identifiers were used in preparing the TCRbeta library. One entry per CDR3 protein results from TCRdb running MiXCR on the PCR reads. This sample has about 350,000 distinct CDR3 sequences, with roughly 13% found just once. The sequences come from PBMCs, collected from the stem cell graft. The TCR originated in a human donor who donated a stem cell graft to a child with Fanconi anemia. The chain uses TRBV10-3 and TRBJ1-1; D gene ambiguous. CDR3 sequence (DNA): TGTGCCATCACTACAAATGCTGGGGCTGAAGCTTTCTTT. Translating it yields CAITTNAGAEAFF.